The clone carrying this T cell receptor beta chain was observed a few times. Its antigen is not identified. Expressed TCRB transcripts were sequenced, since all the RNA that had been isolated was reverse transcribed. Naive, central memory and regulatory T cell samples averaged roughly 3.8 million reads. The repertoire was sequenced with immunoSEQ multiplex PCR; TCRdb's copy has only in-frame clones and lacks some. The table lists 150,000 or so clones, around 8.6% of them singletons. This specimen belongs to a study of beta chain features in type 1 diabetes. Broader study findings: Shortening that was moderate but significant affected the TCRB CDR3s of Type 1 diabetes patients in all four CD4+ subsets. Over-representation of high TCR-expressing cells was a possible consequence of cDNA sequencing.

CDR1 and CDR2 (germline): SEHNR, FQNEAQ (reference sequence). J lost 2 bases, V lost 5 bases, and 7 bases had no gene match. The CDR3 is 15 residues long. Material: central memory CD4+ T cells from blood. The chain links TRBV7-9 to TRBJ2-7; TRBD1 aligns across 9 bases. The sequence was collected from a woman in her late teens or twenties with type 1 diabetes. The CDR3 coding sequence is TGTGCCAGCAGCCAAGCCGGACAGGGGACCTACGAGCAGTACTTC. This codes for CASSQAGQGTYEQYF.